A selection of T cell receptor beta chains follows, all from one sample in a study of T cells in localized non-small cell lung cancer. Sequencing used immunoSEQ multiplex PCR; TCRdb keeps in-frame clones, though not all of them. The table has about 39,000 clones, around 79% seen once. The sample consisted of PBMCs, taken before any cancer treatment. The source of these receptors is a woman aged 35 to 70 with stage II squamous cell lung carcinoma. The conserved cysteine and the conserved F or W are not part of the CDR3 here. Fields, in order: J gene, V gene, CDR3 length, CDR3 protein.

>TRBJ2-2|TRBV7-9|12
ASSLVGNTGELF
>TRBJ1-2|TRBV13|12
ASSFGQGAGGYT
>TRBJ2-2|TRBV7-9|15
ASSFGQLSYGPGELF
>TRBJ1-1|TRBV6-1|12
ASTLKGGEAEAF
>TRBJ2-7|TRBV7-6|13
ASSLAGDRVYEQY
>TRBJ1-5|TRBV9|13
ASSVGTGKGQPQH
>TRBJ2-5|TRBV11-2|13
ASSSRDRGTPTQY
>TRBJ2-2|TRBV11-1|12
ASRPDLFTGELF
>TRBJ1-2|TRBV14|17
ASSQRRAQIRPSNYGYT
>TRBJ2-1|TRBV13|11
ASRTGSYNEQF
>TRBJ2-2|TRBV14|16
ASSQDQVGLAGTGELF
>TRBJ2-2|TRBV7-2|14
ASSPPGTVGTGELF
>TRBJ2-1|TRBV6-1|16
ASSEVPMTSGSLNEQF
>TRBJ1-1|TRBV28|13
ASSLYGAGGTEAF
>TRBJ2-6|TRBV5-4|13
ASSLAGSGANVLT
>TRBJ1-6|TRBV10-3|15
AISESPGTLGVSPLH
>TRBJ2-7|TRBV5-1|11
ASGGGETYEQY
>TRBJ2-3|TRBV5-1|14
ASSSTVAGGGDTQY
>TRBJ2-7|TRBV5-8|12
ASSFGGRSYEQY
>TRBJ2-3|TRBV7-9|14
ASSRNTDGIRDTQY
>TRBJ1-1|TRBV6-5|13
ASSYSRGGGTEAF